These 10 T cell receptor beta chains came from one sample sequenced in a study of cytomegalovirus exposure and HLA in healthy donors. TCRdb's copy holds only in-frame clones and misses some; the assay was immunoSEQ multiplex PCR. The sample includes 70,000 to 95,000 clones, approximately 93% seen only once; the top ten take approximately 4%. Sequenced sample: PBMCs. Every receptor here comes from a woman aged 25 to 39 in good health and CMV-seronegative.

V and J are TRBV6-1 and TRBJ2-3, with D unclear. V was pared by 7 bases and J by 1 base, with 12 bases between. This CDR3 region has 14 residues. Germline V gene data show CDR1 as MNHNS and CDR2 as SASEGT. CDR3 in DNA: TGTGCCAGCACCGAGACACCCCGCACAGATACGCAGTATTTT. Protein sequence: CASTETPRTDTQYF.

The V gene is TRBV6-1, the J gene TRBJ2-7; 9 bases match TRBD1. Trimming removed 2 bases from V and 5 bases from J; junction bases left unmatched: 7. There are 15 residues in the CDR3. The germline gives CDR1 MNHNS, CDR2 SASEGT. CDR3 sequence reads: CASSEKGTGINEQYF. CDR3 bases: TGTGCCAGCAGTGAAAAAGGGACAGGGATAAACGAGCAGTACTTC.

This clone was recorded only once. The V call is TRBV5-4, the J call TRBJ2-3; weak D call: TRBD2 (5 bases). The CDR3 contains 15 residues. V was cut by 1 base and J by 5 bases, with 14 bases left in between. CDR1 is SGHNT and CDR2 is YYREEE in the germline V gene (reference sequence). The CDR3 nucleotides read TGTGCCAGCAGCTTGCGCGGGCCGAGTAAAGATACGCAGTATTTT. It specifies CASSLRGPSKDTQYF.

This chain uses TRBV7-9 with TRBJ2-3, with TRBD1 matching over 10 bases. Losses at the gene ends were 4 bases for V and 8 bases for J; bases not matched to a gene: 9. The CDR3 is made up of 15 amino acids. CDR1 and CDR2 from the germline V gene are SEHNR and FQNEAQ (reference sequence). CDR3 nucleotide sequence: TGTGCCAGCAGCTCCCGGGACAGGGGTTTGGGTACGCAGTATTTT. This translates into CASSSRDRGLGTQYF.

This clone turned up a few times. The chain carries TRBV7-9 and TRBJ2-1; 8 positions match TRBD2. Germline assignment: CDR1 SEHNR and CDR2 FQNEAQ (reference sequence). The trim removed 1 base at V and 7 bases at J, leaving 6 bases unmatched. CDR3 length equals 15 residues. This chain's CDR3 is CASSLGLAGGNEQFF. CDR3 nucleotide sequence: TGTGCCAGCAGCTTAGGCCTAGCGGGTGGGAATGAGCAGTTCTTC.

This chain links TRBV7-9 with TRBJ1-1, with 8 bases fitting TRBD1. The CDR3 is 15 residues long. Germline CDR1 reads SEHNR; CDR2 reads FQNEAQ (reference sequence). V shed 5 bases, J shed 6 bases, and the junction held 11 bases outside the gene matches. This CDR3 reads CASSPGQDKRAEAFF. As DNA, the CDR3 is TGTGCCAGCAGCCCGGGACAGGACAAAAGGGCTGAAGCTTTCTTT.

The J gene is TRBJ2-1, the V gene TRBV2; 12 nucleotides align to TRBD1. The trim removed 5 bases at V and 9 bases at J, leaving 8 bases unmatched. Germline CDR1 and CDR2: SNHLY and FYNNEI. The CDR3 length is 15 residues. The CDR3 DNA follows: TGTGCCAGCAGTTACCGGGACAGGGGGCTCGGTGAGCAGTTCTTC. It encodes CASSYRDRGLGEQFF.

V and J are TRBV11-2 and TRBJ2-6, with D hard to call. The CDR3 totals 14 residues. Trimming pared 3 bases from V and 2 bases from J, leaving 5 bases between. Germline lookup yields CDR1 SGHAT and CDR2 FQNNGV. Here the CDR3 reads CASSFPPGANVLTF. Here the CDR3 DNA reads TGTGCCAGCAGCTTCCCTCCTGGGGCCAACGTCCTGACTTTC.

The chain joins TRBV6-6 to TRBJ2-3, with D hard to call. Between the trimmed V and J ends, which lost 2 bases and 5 bases, there was a span of 11 bases. Germline CDR1 reads MNHNY; CDR2 reads SVGAGI (reference sequence). This CDR3 comprises 14 residues. CDR3 sequence reads: CASSYLSGGDTQYF. CDR3 in DNA: TGTGCCAGCAGTTACCTTTCAGGTGGAGATACGCAGTATTTT.

J is TRBJ2-1 and V is TRBV28; TRBD1 aligns across 10 bases. The CDR3 consists of 13 residues. Germline loops: CDR1 MDHEN, CDR2 SYDVKM. The trim removed 10 bases at V and 7 bases at J, leaving 7 bases unmatched. The CDR3 nucleotides read TGTGCCACGCGACAGGGGGCTAAGAATGAGCAGTTCTTC. Protein: CATRQGAKNEQFF. Full variable domain (rest looked up from reference TRBV28 and TRBJ2-1): DVKVTQSSRYLVKRTGEKVFLECVQDMDHENMFWYRQDPGLGLRLIYFSYDVKMKEKGDIPEGYSVSREKKERFSLILESASTNQTSMYLCATRQGAKNEQFFGPGTRLTVL.